A selection of T cell receptor beta chains follows, all from one sample in a study of cytomegalovirus exposure and HLA in healthy donors. TCRdb's table, derived via immunoSEQ multiplex PCR, lists solely in-frame clones and lacks some. The table records roughly 99,000 clones, roughly three quarters of them present only once. The source material was PBMCs. These TCRs come from a man younger than 35 in good health and CMV-seronegative. Both conserved end residues are part of each CDR3. A D gene is named only where the DNA matches it firmly. Expanded clones get a size class; other rows say once, few or many, or leave the size out.

clone_size j_call d_call v_call cdr3_aa cdr3_nt
few TRBJ2-5 TRBD1 TRBV6-1 CASSEATGAVETQYF TGTGCCAGCAGTGAAGCGACAGGGGCTGTGGAGACCCAGTACTTC
. TRBJ2-2 . TRBV27 CASSLVSRGYTGELFF TGTGCCAGCAGTTTAGTCTCCCGGGGGTACACCGGGGAGCTGTTTTTT
. TRBJ2-7 . TRBV7-6 CASSEWAGSHEQYF TGTGCCAGCAGCGAGTGGGCGGGCTCACACGAGCAGTACTTC
. TRBJ2-3 TRBD2 TRBV5-1 CASSSIAGGTDTQYF TGCGCCAGCAGCTCTATAGCGGGCGGGACAGATACGCAGTATTTT
. TRBJ1-3 . TRBV5-6 CASSHGTGTYAGNTIYF TGTGCCAGCAGTCACGGAACCGGGACATACGCCGGAAACACCATATATTTT
. TRBJ1-2 . TRBV19 CASGQSYGYTF TGTGCCAGCGGACAGAGCTATGGCTACACCTTC
. TRBJ2-7 TRBD1 TRBV27 CASSDRGTPYEQYF TGTGCCAGCAGTGACAGGGGAACCCCCTACGAGCAGTACTTC
few TRBJ1-6 TRBD1 TRBV9 CASSVGTANSPLHF TGTGCCAGCAGCGTGGGGACAGCCAATTCACCCCTCCACTTT
. TRBJ2-2 . TRBV27 CASSFTGMGGELFF TGTGCCAGCAGTTTTACAGGGATGGGCGGGGAGCTGTTTTTT
. TRBJ2-7 TRBD1 TRBV7-2 CASRAAGGPHEQYF TGTGCCAGCAGAGCCGCAGGGGGTCCCCACGAGCAGTACTTC
once TRBJ1-3 . TRBV21-1 CASSKGLRTDLTTSGNTIYF TGTGCCAGCAGCAAAGGGCTCCGGACAGACCTCACCACTTCTGGAAACACCATATATTTT